This TCR beta chain was captured in a study of T-cell memory formation after mild COVID-19. Whole-study findings and limits: The study detected some responding clones in pre-infection memory, suggesting cross-reactive memory joined.

TCRdb re-called the 5' RACE reads through MiXCR, storing one row per CDR3 protein. The table has approximately 260,000 distinct CDR3 sequences, approximately 19% seen once. Remarks on this clonotype: The antigen is undetermined.

Germline CDR1 is SGHVS and CDR2 is FNYEAQ. V dropped 2 bases and J dropped 7; count of bases not matched to a gene: 8. This CDR3 comprises 16 residues. The sequence derives from a man between 18 and 29 years old who had mild COVID-19 (a few samples of this study predate the infection). Cell type and time point are not known. This chain joins TRBV7-6 and TRBJ2-1, with 10 bases lining up with TRBD1. The sequenced sample consisted of PBMCs or a T cell subset sorted from them (not recorded which). CDR3 in DNA: TGTGCCAGCAGCTTATCCCGGGACAGGGGATGGAATGAGCAGTTCTTC. Protein: CASSLSRDRGWNEQFF. Together with reference TRBV7-6 and TRBJ2-1, the CDR3 gives the full variable domain: GAGVSQSPRYKVTKRGQDVALRCDPISGHVSLYWYRQALGQGPEFLTYFNYEAQQDKSGLPNDRFSAERPEGSISTLTIQRTEQRDSAMYRCASSLSRDRGWNEQFFGPGTRLTVL.